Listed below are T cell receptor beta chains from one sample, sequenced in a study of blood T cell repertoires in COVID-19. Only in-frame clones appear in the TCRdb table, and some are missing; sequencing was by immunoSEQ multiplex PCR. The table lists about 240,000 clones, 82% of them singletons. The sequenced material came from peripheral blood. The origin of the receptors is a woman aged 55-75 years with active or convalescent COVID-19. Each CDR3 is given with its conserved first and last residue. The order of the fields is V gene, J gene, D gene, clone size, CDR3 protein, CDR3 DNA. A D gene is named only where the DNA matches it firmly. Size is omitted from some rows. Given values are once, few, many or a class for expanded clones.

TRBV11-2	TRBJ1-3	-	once	CASSLDGLSGNTIYF	TGTGCCAGCAGCTTAGATGGGCTCTCTGGAAACACCATATATTTT
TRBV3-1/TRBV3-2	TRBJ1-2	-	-	CASSPRTQRRVYGYTF	TGTGCCAGCAGCCCCCGGACGCAGCGGCGGGTCTATGGCTACACCTTC
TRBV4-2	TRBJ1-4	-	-	CASSQEEGGGEKLFF	TGTGCCAGCAGCCAAGAAGAGGGCGGAGGGGAAAAACTGTTTTTT
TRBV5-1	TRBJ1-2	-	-	CASSLEPGNSYGYTF	TGCGCCAGCAGCTTGGAGCCAGGGAACTCCTATGGCTACACCTTC
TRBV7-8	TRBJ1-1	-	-	CASSVKGRGGTEAFF	TGTGCCAGCAGCGTGAAGGGGCGGGGAGGCACTGAAGCTTTCTTT
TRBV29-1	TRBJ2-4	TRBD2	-	CSVRGTLAGDPKNIQYF	TGCAGCGTTCGGGGGACCTTAGCGGGGGATCCCAAAAACATTCAGTACTTC
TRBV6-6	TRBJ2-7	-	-	CASSYTEPGYEQYF	TGTGCCAGCAGTTACACGGAACCAGGCTACGAGCAGTACTTC
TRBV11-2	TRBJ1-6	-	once	CASSSGGLNYNSPLHF	TGTGCCAGCAGCTCGGGGGGACTCAACTATAATTCACCCCTCCACTTT
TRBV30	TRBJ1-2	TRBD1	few	CAWSLGTAGDGYTF	TGTGCCTGGAGTCTCGGGACAGCAGGGGATGGCTACACCTTC
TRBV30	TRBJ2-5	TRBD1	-	CAWARDRGHETQYF	TGTGCCTGGGCGCGGGACAGGGGGCACGAGACCCAGTACTTC
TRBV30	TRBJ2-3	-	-	CAWSGAGIRTDTQYF	TGTGCCTGGAGTGGAGCAGGGATAAGGACAGATACGCAGTATTTT